These 3 T cell receptor beta chains were all obtained from the same sample, sequenced in a study of blood T cell repertoires in COVID-19. Clones were sequenced by immunoSEQ multiplex PCR, and TCRdb holds only the in-frame ones, with some missing. The sample has a few hundred thousand clones, approximately 88% seen once. Specimen: PBMCs or T cells enriched from blood (not recorded which). Receptor source: a woman between 35 and 50 years old with acute COVID-19.

The chain has TRBV5-1 and TRBJ1-6; D unresolved. Germline values: CDR1 SGHRS, CDR2 YFSETQ. The CDR3 sequence is 14 residues long. Between the trimmed V and J ends, which lost 4 bases and 7 bases, there was a span of 12 bases. In DNA form, the CDR3 reads TGCGCCAGCAGCCCGGGAACAGCGAATTCACCCCTCCACTTT. Residues: CASSPGTANSPLHF.

The rearrangement joins TRBV5-5 to TRBJ2-1; D is unclear. CDR1 is SGHKS, CDR2 YYEKEE, per germline (reference sequence). The CDR3 is 14 residues long. V was pared by 0 bases and J by 5 bases, with 9 bases between. The CDR3 DNA reads TGTGCCAGCAGCTTGGCTAGGCGGAACAATGAGCAGTTCTTC. Its translation is CASSLARRNNEQFF.

The chain links TRBV3-1 (or the pseudogene TRBV3-2) to TRBJ1-1; D not certain. With 4 bases removed from V and 0 bases from J, the gap between germline ends came to 9 bases. There are 14 residues in the CDR3. Germline CDR1 is LGHDT and CDR2 is YNNKEL (reference sequence). CDR3 coding DNA: TGTGCCAGCAGCCGCGCAGGATTGAACACTGAAGCTTTCTTT. It codes for CASSRAGLNTEAFF.